One and the same sample provided the 26 T cell receptor beta chains below, sequenced in a study of early T cells in non-severe SARS-CoV-2 infection. TCRdb used MiXCR to reprocess the 5' RACE reads, holding one entry per CDR3 protein. Of about 66,000 distinct CDR3 sequences detected, about 13% appear once; the ten largest clones hold 8% to 10%. The sample taken for sequencing was whole blood. The receptors derive from an adult who was a healthcare worker with PCR-confirmed SARS-CoV-2 infection or an uninfected control (not recorded which).

Ten or more counts support this clonotype. The chain is built from TRBV7-9 and TRBJ2-6; 13 bases are shared with TRBD2. V trimming: 6 bases; J trimming: 0 bases; junction bases outside the gene matches: 8. The germline gives CDR1 SEHNR, CDR2 FQNEAQ (reference sequence). CDR3 length: 19 residues. CDR3 in amino acids: CASRDETSGRPSGANVLTF. The CDR3, as DNA: TGTGCCAGCAGGGACGAGACTAGCGGGAGGCCCTCTGGGGCCAACGTCCTGACTTTC. The variable domain in full, with the rest retrieved from reference TRBV7-9 and TRBJ2-6, is DTGVSQNPRHKITKRGQNVTFRCDPISEHNRLYWYRQTLGQGPEFLTYFQNEAQLEKSRLLSDRFSAERPKGSFSTLEIQRTEQGDSAMYLCASRDETSGRPSGANVLTFGAGSRLTVL.

This clonotype was detected a few times. The gene calls are TRBV5-1 and TRBJ1-4; D possibly corresponds to TRBD1 (6 bases). Trimming removed 5 bases from V and 2 bases from J, with 10 bases in between. This CDR3 contains 14 residues. The germline gives CDR1 SGHRS, CDR2 YFSETQ. CDR3 in amino acids: CASSVTGTNEKLFF. The CDR3 DNA is TGCGCCAGCAGTGTCACAGGGACTAATGAAAAACTGTTTTTT.

This clonotype showed up many times. V and J are TRBV25-1 and TRBJ2-3; D not certain. Trimming removed 6 bases at V and 8 bases at J, with 9 bases between. This CDR3 contains 11 residues. Germline values: CDR1 MGHDK, CDR2 SYGVNS. The CDR3 nucleotides read TGTGCCAGCAGCATAGTGGGTACGCAGTATTTT. Protein sequence: CASSIVGTQYF.

V and J are TRBV10-1 and TRBJ2-2; maybe TRBD2 (5 bases). The CDR3 has 15 amino acids. Germline loops: CDR1 WNHNN, CDR2 SYGVQD (reference sequence). The germline V and J ends were trimmed by 5 bases and 0 bases, with 10 bases remaining between them. The CDR3 DNA follows: TGCGCCAGCAGTAGCGGTACAGCGAACACCGGGGAGCTGTTTTTT. Its translation is CASSSGTANTGELFF.

In this sample, this clonotype turned up a few times. The chain employs TRBV7-2 and TRBJ2-7; 7 positions agree with TRBD1. This CDR3 is 14 amino acids long. The germline gives CDR1 SGHTA, CDR2 FQGNSA. Unmatched junction bases numbered 4, after V lost 5 bases and J lost 0 bases. CDR3 amino acids: CASSQDRVSYEQYF. Here the CDR3 DNA reads TGTGCCAGCAGCCAAGACAGGGTCTCCTACGAGCAGTACTTC.

This clonotype was observed a few times. The V gene is TRBV29-1, the J gene TRBJ1-1; D is unclear. V was cut by 2 bases and J by 5 bases, with 12 bases left in between. This CDR3 has 13 residues. Germline CDR1 reads SQVTM; CDR2 reads ANQGSEA. This chain's CDR3 is CSVEITPRTEAFF. In DNA form, the CDR3 reads TGCAGCGTTGAAATTACCCCGAGGACTGAAGCTTTCTTT.

This clonotype was detected only a few times. Relative to the germline gene, one junction end is altered; a read error may explain this. The rearrangement joins TRBV6-2 or TRBV6-3 to TRBJ1-5; no clear D. Looked up from germline, CDR1 is MNHEY and CDR2 is SVGEGT. The CDR3 is 13 amino acids. The CDR3 DNA is TGTGCCAGCAATGTGGGATCCAGCCAGCTCCAGCATTTT. Its translation is CASNVGSSQLQHF.

The sample holds many counts of this clonotype. The chain employs TRBV7-9 and TRBJ2-1, with D unclear. Germline V lookup: CDR1 SEHNR, CDR2 FQNEAQ (reference sequence). The CDR3 totals 13 residues. Trimming pared 4 bases from V and 8 bases from J, leaving 12 bases between. The CDR3 reads CASSSGYRDEQFF. The CDR3 region has the DNA TGTGCCAGCAGCTCCGGCTACCGGGATGAGCAGTTCTTC.

This clonotype was observed at least ten times. The chain recombines TRBV11-2 with TRBJ2-7; D is tentatively TRBD1 or TRBD2 (5 bases each). This CDR3 contains 12 residues. Germline loops: CDR1 SGHAT, CDR2 FQNNGV. Trimming pared 5 bases from V and 6 bases from J, leaving 11 bases between. This CDR3 reads CASSPLGTEQYF. DNA of the CDR3: TGTGCCAGCAGCCCCCTTGGGACCGAGCAGTACTTC.

Only a few counts were recorded for this clonotype. This chain links TRBV5-4 with TRBJ2-7; no firm D call. The germline V gene encodes CDR1 SGHNT and CDR2 YYREEE (reference sequence). Trimming removed 4 bases at V and 2 bases at J, with 10 bases between. This CDR3 spans 13 amino acids. The CDR3 DNA sequence: TGTGCCAGCAGCCTGGGGATTACCTACGAGCAGTACTTC. Protein product: CASSLGITYEQYF.

This clonotype appeared a few times. The V call is TRBV5-1, the J call TRBJ2-7; possibly TRBD2 for D (6 bases). Deletions cut 0 bases from V and 1 base from J, with 20 bases between. The CDR3 runs to 18 residues. Looked up from germline, CDR1 is SGHRS and CDR2 is YFSETQ. Here the CDR3 DNA reads TGCGCCAGCAGCTTGGACACCGGAACCCTCGGGGGATCCTACGAGCAGTACTTC. It is translated as CASSLDTGTLGGSYEQYF.

The chain employs TRBV29-1 and TRBJ1-1, with TRBD1 identical over 9 bases. Germline V CDR1 and CDR2: SQVTM, ANQGSEA. The CDR3 has 12 residues. Trimming removed 6 bases from V and 5 bases from J; junction bases left unmatched: 4. In DNA, the CDR3 is TGCAGCGTAGGGACAGGGAAAACTGAAGCTTTCTTT. Translated, it gives CSVGTGKTEAFF.

This clonotype appeared a single time. J is TRBJ2-3 and V is TRBV27; TRBD2 agrees at 7 bases. The CDR3 runs 17 residues. Looked up from germline, CDR1 is MNHEY and CDR2 is SMNVEV (reference sequence). Trimming at V came to 4 bases and at J to 4 bases, leaving 14 bases not matched to a gene. This chain's CDR3 is CASSSLRASGIPDTQYF. The DNA for the CDR3 is TGTGCCAGCAGTTCCCTTAGGGCTAGCGGCATCCCAGATACGCAGTATTTT.

Concerning this clonotype itself: Given a much more abundant clone one base away, this may be a read error. The conserved phenylalanine or tryptophan normally closing the CDR3 is absent here, so this likely arose from a read error. No DNA is shown, since the ends of the CDR3 on it are uncertain; the CDR3 is the one TCRdb lists. The J gene is TRBJ2-3, the V gene TRBV5-4; no check of the table's D call, TRBD1, against the DNA was made. Ends included, the CDR3 has 12 residues. The germline V gene encodes CDR1 SGHNT and CDR2 YYREEE (reference sequence). CDR3 sequence reads: CASSLAQGNSNS.

Relative to its sample, this clonotype is medium-sized. The chain's CDR3 is CASSKRTSGSVTDTQYF. Written as DNA, the CDR3 is TGTGCCAGCAGCAAACGGACTAGCGGGAGCGTGACAGATACGCAGTATTTT. The chain couples TRBV7-8 to TRBJ2-3; 13 bases align to TRBD2. This CDR3 contains 17 residues. Trimming cost V 5 bases and J 3 bases; bases outside gene matches: 8. CDR1 and CDR2 from the germline V gene are SGHVS and FQNEAQ.

This clonotype was found many times. This sequence joins TRBV9 and TRBJ2-3; D call uncertain. Germline lookup yields CDR1 SGDLS and CDR2 YYNGEE. Trimming took 1 base from V and 2 from J, leaving 11 bases between them. The CDR3 consists of 15 residues. The chain's CDR3 is CASSVRPSPTDTQYF. The CDR3 nucleotides read TGTGCCAGCAGCGTAAGGCCATCCCCCACAGATACGCAGTATTTT.

V gene TRBV5-1 combines with J gene TRBJ1-4; the match to TRBD1 covers 9 bases. V was pared by 0 bases and J by 7 bases, with 7 bases of the junction left unmatched. There are 16 residues in the CDR3. Per the germline V gene, CDR1 is SGHRS and CDR2 is YFSETQ. The chain's CDR3 is CASSLAIGTGSEKLFF. In DNA form, the CDR3 reads TGCGCCAGCAGCTTGGCAATTGGGACAGGGTCTGAAAAACTGTTTTTT. Based on the CDR3 plus reference TRBV5-1 and TRBJ1-4, the full variable domain is KAGVTQTPRYLIKTRGQQVTLSCSPISGHRSVSWYQQTPGQGLQFLFEYFSETQRNKGNFPGRFSGRQFSNSRSEMNVSTLELGDSALYLCASSLAIGTGSEKLFFGSGTQLSVL.

This clonotype was seen ten or more times. The J gene is TRBJ1-5, the V gene TRBV7-8; perhaps TRBD1 as D (6 bases). This CDR3 comprises 14 residues. Trimming took off 4 bases at V and 3 bases at J, with 10 bases between the two ends. CDR1 and CDR2 from the germline V gene are SGHVS and FQNEAQ. In nucleotides, the CDR3 is TGTGCCAGCAGCTCAGGACAGACCAATCAGCCCCAGCATTTT. The encoded protein is CASSSGQTNQPQHF.

Comment on this clonotype: A much larger clone is a single base away; this may be a read error. The chain is built from TRBV24-1 and TRBJ2-3; 7 bases line up with TRBD2. Looked up from germline, CDR1 is KGHDR and CDR2 is SFDVKD. This CDR3 is 18 amino acids long. V shed 0 bases and J 4 bases; nucleotides not matched to a gene: 12. For the CDR3, the DNA is TGTGCCACCAGTGATTTGCAAGATGCGGCTACTAGCGCAGATACGCAGTATTTT. It specifies CATSDLQDAATSADTQYF.

V is TRBV7-2 and J is TRBJ2-4; 8 positions agree with TRBD1. The CDR3 runs 15 residues. In germline, CDR1 is SGHTA, CDR2 FQGNSA. J lost 5 bases, V lost 5 bases, and 8 bases had no gene match. CDR3 sequence (DNA): TGTGCCAGCAGCAGATCCGGGACAGGCCAAAACATTCAGTACTTC. Amino acids: CASSRSGTGQNIQYF. Filled out from reference TRBV7-2 and TRBJ2-4, the complete variable domain reads GAGVSQSPSNKVTEKGKDVELRCDPISGHTALYWYRQSLGQGLEFLIYFQGNSAPDKSGLPSDRFSAERTGGSVSTLTIQRTQQEDSAVYLCASSRSGTGQNIQYFGAGTRLSVL.

This clonotype was counted between two and nine times. The chain combines TRBV5-4 with TRBJ2-7; D call uncertain. Germline V gene lookup returns CDR1 SGHNT and CDR2 YYREEE (reference sequence). The V end was cut by 0 bases, the J end by 7 bases, with 14 bases between. The CDR3 has 14 amino acids. The CDR3 loop reads CASSLEGRALEQYF. In nucleotides, the CDR3 is TGTGCCAGCAGCTTGGAAGGTAGAGCGTTGGAGCAGTACTTC.

The chain links TRBV7-9 to TRBJ2-2, with TRBD1 matching over 7 bases. The junction had 5 bases not matched to a gene; V was cut back by 1 base and J by 9 bases. Germline lookup yields CDR1 SEHNR and CDR2 FQNEAQ (reference sequence). The CDR3 consists of 14 residues. The CDR3 protein is CASSLGGQVRELFF. The CDR3 DNA reads TGTGCCAGCAGCTTAGGTGGACAGGTCAGGGAGCTGTTTTTT.

This clonotype was seen at least ten times. The rearrangement links TRBV27 to TRBJ1-5; 12 nucleotides agree with TRBD1. The CDR3 is 17 amino acids. The trim removed 5 bases at V and 6 bases at J, leaving 11 bases unmatched. CDR1 is MNHEY, CDR2 SMNVEV, per germline (reference sequence). CDR3 protein: CASSLSWDRGRGQPQHF. The CDR3 DNA is TGTGCCAGCAGTCTCTCGTGGGACAGGGGGCGCGGTCAGCCCCAGCATTTT.

This clonotype was observed a handful of times. V usage is TRBV5-8 and J usage is TRBJ1-2; D not certain. The CDR3 loop spans 13 amino acids. V lost 2 bases and J 5 bases, leaving 10 bases between the germline ends. Looked up from germline, CDR1 is SGHTS and CDR2 is YDEGEE. CDR3 DNA: TGTGCCAGCAGCTTTCGACATCGGTATGGCTACACCTTC. This encodes CASSFRHRYGYTF.

V gene TRBV9 combines with J gene TRBJ2-1; TRBD1 aligns across 12 bases. CDR3 length equals 15 residues. The V segment lost 3 bases and the J segment 10 bases; nucleotides outside the gene matches: 8. Germline V lookup: CDR1 SGDLS, CDR2 YYNGEE. The CDR3 reads CASSAAGTGGWEQFF. Written as DNA, the CDR3 is TGTGCCAGCAGCGCGGCCGGGACAGGGGGCTGGGAGCAGTTCTTC.

On this clonotype itself: Being one base from a much bigger clone, this may be a read error. The gene calls are TRBV6-1 and TRBJ2-7, with D unclear. The CDR3 is 15 amino acids. CDR1 is MNHNS, CDR2 SASEGT, per germline. Trimming removed 8 bases from V and 3 bases from J, with 20 bases in between. The CDR3 nucleotides are TGTGCCAGCGTGGCCGCGGTTAGGTCCCACTACGAGCAGTACTTC. Its translation is CASVAAVRSHYEQYF.